The rows below give T cell receptor beta chains drawn from one sample of a study of blood T cell repertoires in COVID-19. Using immunoSEQ multiplex PCR, the repertoire was profiled, and TCRdb retains in-frame clones only, with some absent. In the table there are around 450,000 clones, roughly 89% of which are singletons. The sequencing input was peripheral blood. Every receptor here comes from a woman in her 30s with acute or convalescent COVID-19. Each CDR3 is given without its conserved first and last residue. Fields, in order: V gene, J gene, CDR3 protein.

v_call: TRBV6-5; j_call: TRBJ2-1; cdr3_aa: ASSYSGLQADEQF
v_call: TRBV4-1; j_call: TRBJ2-1; cdr3_aa: ASSRRYNEQF
v_call: TRBV19; j_call: TRBJ1-5; cdr3_aa: ASRHRGDQPQH
v_call: TRBV6-5; j_call: TRBJ1-2; cdr3_aa: ASSYSRGPYGYT
v_call: TRBV7-3; j_call: TRBJ2-1; cdr3_aa: ASSFNTRDEQF
v_call: TRBV27; j_call: TRBJ2-2; cdr3_aa: ASSLGGTGELF
v_call: TRBV7-9; j_call: TRBJ2-7; cdr3_aa: ASSQSGTRGFYEQY
v_call: TRBV5-1; j_call: TRBJ2-1; cdr3_aa: ASSLGVGGLNEQF
v_call: TRBV7-2; j_call: TRBJ2-7; cdr3_aa: ASSLPSPGAPPYEQY
v_call: TRBV5-1; j_call: TRBJ1-1; cdr3_aa: ASSREWGVRWNTEAF
v_call: TRBV28; j_call: TRBJ2-7; cdr3_aa: ASSLTGNRAYEQY
v_call: TRBV28; j_call: TRBJ2-7; cdr3_aa: ASKTTGTGSTYEQY
v_call: TRBV25-1; j_call: TRBJ1-6; cdr3_aa: ATGGYNSPLH
v_call: TRBV5-1; j_call: TRBJ2-2; cdr3_aa: ASSLSPGEESGELF
v_call: TRBV27; j_call: TRBJ2-7; cdr3_aa: ASSLRTGVEQY
v_call: TRBV5-4; j_call: TRBJ1-1; cdr3_aa: ASSWDRGTEAF
v_call: TRBV2; j_call: TRBJ2-3; cdr3_aa: ASEFEQGALDTQY
v_call: TRBV6-5; j_call: TRBJ2-7; cdr3_aa: ASSFDRGSYEQY
v_call: TRBV5-4; j_call: TRBJ2-6; cdr3_aa: ASSSGMVGTGANVLT
v_call: TRBV18; j_call: TRBJ1-4; cdr3_aa: ASSRGTNEKLF
v_call: TRBV4-1; j_call: TRBJ2-2; cdr3_aa: ASSQDKRLVSTGELF
v_call: TRBV5-6; j_call: TRBJ2-3; cdr3_aa: ASRNRGDTQY
v_call: TRBV4-1; j_call: TRBJ1-2; cdr3_aa: ASSPQDRTFYGYT
v_call: TRBV29-1; j_call: TRBJ2-7; cdr3_aa: SVTGGNEQY
v_call: TRBV3-1/TRBV3-2; j_call: TRBJ1-1; cdr3_aa: ASSQGGTGAEAF
v_call: TRBV28; j_call: TRBJ1-1; cdr3_aa: ASSVPRGRGTEAF
v_call: TRBV5-4; j_call: TRBJ1-1; cdr3_aa: ASSWGGATEAF
v_call: TRBV7-6; j_call: TRBJ2-7; cdr3_aa: ASSQQAGNTYEQY
v_call: TRBV3-1/TRBV3-2; j_call: TRBJ2-5; cdr3_aa: ASSQGVDSGGAETQY
v_call: TRBV7-3; j_call: TRBJ2-3; cdr3_aa: ASSPLPSGLAGPRY
v_call: TRBV4-1; j_call: TRBJ1-2; cdr3_aa: ASSQGGDYGYT
v_call: TRBV2; j_call: TRBJ1-2; cdr3_aa: ASSVDYGYT
v_call: TRBV2; j_call: TRBJ2-2; cdr3_aa: ASSELAGQSGELF
v_call: TRBV5-1; j_call: TRBJ1-3; cdr3_aa: ASSSQPTGGSGNTIY
v_call: TRBV4-1; j_call: TRBJ1-2; cdr3_aa: ASMNSKYGYT
v_call: TRBV11-2; j_call: TRBJ2-5; cdr3_aa: ASILGVGGGRETQY
v_call: TRBV30; j_call: TRBJ1-2; cdr3_aa: AWRTAGGAWGYT
v_call: TRBV3-1/TRBV3-2; j_call: TRBJ1-6; cdr3_aa: ASSLSANSPLH
v_call: TRBV5-1; j_call: TRBJ2-7; cdr3_aa: ASSLGSRTSGGSSYEQY
v_call: TRBV15; j_call: TRBJ2-2; cdr3_aa: ATSRNRQRGGGGELF
v_call: TRBV30; j_call: TRBJ2-3; cdr3_aa: AWRRGQETLMATDTQY
v_call: TRBV28; j_call: TRBJ2-2; cdr3_aa: ASSSPQGTTGELF
v_call: TRBV4-1; j_call: TRBJ2-2; cdr3_aa: ASSLSGTHGGNTGELF
v_call: TRBV24-1; j_call: TRBJ2-2; cdr3_aa: ATSDPGKNTGELF
v_call: TRBV2; j_call: TRBJ1-6; cdr3_aa: ASSDRAYNSPLH
v_call: TRBV6-6; j_call: TRBJ2-2; cdr3_aa: ASSPSTGLNTGELF
v_call: TRBV7-9; j_call: TRBJ2-7; cdr3_aa: ASGQGSPYEQY
v_call: TRBV2; j_call: TRBJ2-2; cdr3_aa: ARETRGDTGELF
v_call: TRBV6-5; j_call: TRBJ1-3; cdr3_aa: ASSRQGHSGNTIY
v_call: TRBV30; j_call: TRBJ2-7; cdr3_aa: AWSRDRGSEQY
v_call: TRBV7-2; j_call: TRBJ2-2; cdr3_aa: ASSLHRAGELF
v_call: TRBV5-1; j_call: TRBJ2-7; cdr3_aa: ASRSGQTYEQY
v_call: TRBV20-1; j_call: TRBJ2-2; cdr3_aa: SASKGQWLVAGELF
v_call: TRBV3-1/TRBV3-2; j_call: TRBJ2-3; cdr3_aa: ASSQLSTGDTQY
v_call: TRBV7-2; j_call: TRBJ2-7; cdr3_aa: ASSLAAGPHEQY
v_call: TRBV24-1; j_call: TRBJ2-3; cdr3_aa: ATSDSDPRGTDTQY
v_call: TRBV19; j_call: TRBJ1-2; cdr3_aa: ASSNRHNYGYT
v_call: TRBV19; j_call: TRBJ1-2; cdr3_aa: ASSTSRDRGYGYT
v_call: TRBV5-1; j_call: TRBJ2-2; cdr3_aa: ASSRGLAGGPQIGELF
v_call: TRBV29-1; j_call: TRBJ2-1; cdr3_aa: SVMKFGFDEQF